This T cell receptor (beta chain) was documented in a study of naive and memory T cell subsets (dated by TCRdb to 2016 to 2017). General notes on the study: The figure summarizing these samples reported approximately 10 blood donors, 7 tuberculin skin test biopsies and 3 saline control biopsies. PCR2 was typically a SYBR Green qPCR stopped at a set threshold; low-input samples could instead use end-point PCR (about 6 cycles).

The library relied on 5' RACE. The ligated cDNA was amplified by four rounds of PCR, in which nested alpha and beta constant region primers were used together with the SP2 primer. For the blood and skin samples, reverse transcription of TCR RNA was done with SuperScript IV along with alpha and beta constant region primers. An oligonucleotide carrying the Illumina SP2 primer and a UMI was ligated to the cDNA 3' end using T4 RNA ligase 1. The 12-nucleotide UMI consisted of two random hexamers with an eight-base spacer between the hexamers to prevent hairpin formation. From the second PCR onward, the TCR alpha and beta chain libraries were handled separately, and dual indexing was used for multiplexing. After pooling, the indexed libraries were analyzed by capillary electrophoresis and sequenced on either an Illumina MiSeq or NextSeq. PhiX DNA at roughly 5-7.5% was added to the libraries to raise base diversity and improve cluster recognition. Per the authors' processing: Demultiplexor extracted UMIs from read 2, combined them with read 1 TCR sequence, and split reads by sample indices. Decombinator identified V and J genes and V-J junctions, assigning each TCR a five-part identifier including V and J deletions. Collapsinator used UMIs to correct sequencing errors and PCR amplification heterogeneity, producing a UMI-based abundance for each TCR. Identifiers were converted to nucleotide sequence by CDR3Translator and translated to amino acids, and CDR3 regions were extracted on the basis of terminal motifs. Error-corrected alpha and beta TCR counts from blood and skin were compared after normalization to input RNA amount. TCRdb itself trimmed the public reads at Q25 with fastp, ran MiXCR and retained productive beta chains. Entries that share a CDR3 protein sequence are merged under the most common genes and DNA. These V and J calls derive from TCRdb rather than the authors' analysis. Counted in this sample were about 56,000 distinct CDR3 sequences; 6% to 8% of them appeared once. Of the sample, more than 7.5% is held by the ten largest clones.

This clonotype was picked up a small number of times. Its antigen remains undetermined. No base quality values were provided; no much bigger clone lies one nucleotide off. Germline trimming amounts to 2 bases on V and 11 bases on J, with 18 as the count of junction bases outside the gene matches. The CDR3 covers 17 residues, taking in both the cysteine and the phenylalanine. Only the CDR3 DNA is retained, 51 bases long and in frame from the first base. The germline V gene (reference sequence) specifies DFQATT as CDR1 and SNEGSKA as CDR2. A robust, sensitive protocol for the amplification, sequencing and analysis of TCRs was described in the study, in which 3' ligation of a UMI-containing oligonucleotide to TCR cDNA was used. For whole blood analysis, less than 3 ml of peripheral blood was collected from healthy adult volunteers into Tempus tubes, and RNA was extracted following the manufacturer's instructions. Total RNA, without cell sorting, was DNase treated with RQ1 DNase before reverse transcription, targeting roughly 1 to 1000 ng input. Libraries were prepared from skin biopsies and whole blood so that pipeline robustness could be tested in samples in which T cells form a minority population.

General conclusions and limits of the study: The RNA-based method was acknowledged as potentially sensitive to TCR transcript changes with T cell activation and differentiation.

The chain uses TRBV20-1 and TRBJ2-1, with TRBD1 identical over 10 junction bases. This TCR was recovered from a female donor in good health. This receptor has the CDR3 CSARKSGDRGFGPKQFF. At the DNA level, the sequence is TGCAGTGCTAGAAAATCCGGGGACAGGGGTTTTGGACCTAAGCAGTTCTTC.